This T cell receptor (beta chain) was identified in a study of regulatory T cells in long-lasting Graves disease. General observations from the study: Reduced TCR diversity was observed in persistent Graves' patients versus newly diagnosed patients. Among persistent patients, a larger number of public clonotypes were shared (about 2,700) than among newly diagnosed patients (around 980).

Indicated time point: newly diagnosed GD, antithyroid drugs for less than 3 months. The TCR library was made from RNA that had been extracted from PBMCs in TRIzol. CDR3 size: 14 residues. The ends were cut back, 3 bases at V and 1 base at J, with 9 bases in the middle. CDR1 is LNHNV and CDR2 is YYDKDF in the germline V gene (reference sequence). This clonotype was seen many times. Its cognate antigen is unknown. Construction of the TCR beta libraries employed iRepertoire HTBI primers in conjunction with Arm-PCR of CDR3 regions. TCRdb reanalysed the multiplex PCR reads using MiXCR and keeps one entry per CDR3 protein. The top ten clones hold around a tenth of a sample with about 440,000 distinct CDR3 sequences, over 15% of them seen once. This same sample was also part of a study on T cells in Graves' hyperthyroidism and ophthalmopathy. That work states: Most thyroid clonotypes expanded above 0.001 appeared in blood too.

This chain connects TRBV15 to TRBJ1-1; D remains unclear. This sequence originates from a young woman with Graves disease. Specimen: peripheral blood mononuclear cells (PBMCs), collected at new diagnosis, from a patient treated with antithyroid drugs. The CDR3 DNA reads TGTGCCACCAGCAGGATGAGGCAGAACACTGAAGCTTTCTTT. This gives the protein CATSRMRQNTEAFF.